Shown below are 29 T cell receptor beta chains from a single sample sequenced in a study of blood T cell repertoires in COVID-19. Measured with immunoSEQ multiplex PCR; TCRdb has only the in-frame clones, and not every one. The profile covers about 21,000 clones, with nearly 90% appearing a single time and 20% to 30% taken by the ten largest. Sample: peripheral blood. The receptor source for this set is a human donor with active COVID-19. The donor label of this sample is uncertain.

The chain has TRBV24-1 and TRBJ2-3, with a tentative D call TRBD2 (5 bases). From germline, CDR1 is KGHDR and CDR2 SFDVKD. This CDR3 spans 13 amino acids. Trimming took 7 bases from V and 0 from J, leaving 7 bases between them. DNA for the CDR3: TGTGCCACCAGGGAGGACAGCACAGATACGCAGTATTTT. This encodes CATREDSTDTQYF.

The rearrangement uses TRBV2 and TRBJ1-1; D remains unclear. V was pared by 2 bases and J by 1 base, with 11 bases between. The CDR3 is made up of 15 amino acids. Germline V gene lookup returns CDR1 SNHLY and CDR2 FYNNEI. CDR3 loop: CASSEFGRSNTEAFF. CDR3 DNA sequence: TGTGCCAGCAGTGAATTTGGCAGATCGAACACTGAAGCTTTCTTT.

The chain has TRBV5-1 and TRBJ2-5, with D unresolved. V shed 0 bases and J shed 4 bases, with 16 bases lying between them. Per germline, CDR1 SGHRS and CDR2 YFSETQ. The CDR3 spans 16 residues. The CDR3 protein is CASSLEVPVNGETQYF. The CDR3 DNA reads TGCGCCAGCAGCTTGGAAGTGCCGGTTAATGGAGAGACCCAGTACTTC.

The rearrangement uses TRBV7-9 and TRBJ1-1; 11 positions match TRBD1. V dropped 5 bases and J dropped 4; count of bases not matched to a gene: 9. The germline V gene has CDR1 SEHNR and CDR2 FQNEAQ (reference sequence). The CDR3 has 16 amino acids. The CDR3 DNA sequence: TGTGCCAGCAGCGAGGACAGGGGGCACGTAGGCACTGAAGCTTTCTTT. It is translated as CASSEDRGHVGTEAFF.

This clone turned up a few times. The chain joins TRBV29-1 to TRBJ1-1; D gene uncertain. Looked up from germline, CDR1 is SQVTM and CDR2 is ANQGSEA. V dropped 7 bases and J dropped 6 bases, with 9 bases sitting between them. CDR3 size: 10 residues. The CDR3 DNA follows: TGCAGCGGGGGTTTCTCTGAAGCTTTCTTT. As protein: CSGGFSEAFF.

The V and J genes are TRBV28 and TRBJ2-4; 12 bases match TRBD2. CDR1 is MDHEN and CDR2 is SYDVKM in the germline V gene. Trimming took 5 bases from V and 0 from J; bases not matched to a gene: 14. CDR3 size: 20 residues. CDR3 protein: CASSGLLGLAGTLAKNIQYF. CDR3 nucleotide sequence: TGTGCCAGCAGTGGACTCCTCGGACTAGCGGGAACTCTAGCCAAAAACATTCAGTACTTC.

The J gene is TRBJ2-7, the V gene TRBV27; 9 positions agree with TRBD1. Germline V gene data show CDR1 as MNHEY and CDR2 as SMNVEV (reference sequence). The CDR3 contains 15 residues. With 5 bases clipped from V and 7 bases from J, the junction kept 12 bases outside the gene matches. The CDR3 nucleotides read TGTGCCAGCAGTCCAGGTAAACAGGGGGCGACTGAGCAGTACTTC. Protein: CASSPGKQGATEQYF.

The rearrangement links TRBV18 to TRBJ1-4, with TRBD1 matching 9 bases. J gave up 8 bases and V 3 bases, and 7 bases lay outside the gene matches. The CDR3 runs to 15 residues. In germline, CDR1 is KGHSH, CDR2 LQKENI. The CDR3 coding sequence is TGTGCCAGCTCACCGAGACAGGGGGAGGGAGAAAAACTGTTTTTT. Encoded protein: CASSPRQGEGEKLFF.

This chain uses TRBV4-3 with TRBJ1-4; a weak D match, TRBD1 (5 bases). Trimming shortened V by 1 base and J by 5 bases, and 8 bases separated the two germline ends. The CDR3 has 14 amino acids. Germline CDR1 is LGHNA and CDR2 is YSLEER. CDR3 protein: CASSQGTRNEKLFF. The CDR3, as DNA: TGCGCCAGCAGCCAAGGGACAAGAAATGAAAAACTGTTTTTT.

The chain joins TRBV9 to TRBJ1-2; a weak D match, TRBD1 (5 bases). Trimming left V 4 bases short and J 8 bases short, with 18 bases between. Germline CDR1 and CDR2: SGDLS and YYNGEE. This CDR3 region has 14 residues. Here the CDR3 DNA reads TGTGCCAGCAGCCCTCGGGGAAGCGGGGGAGGCTACACCTTC. Residues: CASSPRGSGGGYTF.

V is TRBV11-3 and J is TRBJ2-1; 12 bases match TRBD2. Germline V CDR1 and CDR2: SGHNT, YENEEA. Trimming at V came to 5 bases and at J to 10 bases, leaving 9 bases not matched to a gene. The CDR3 runs 15 residues. The CDR3 is CASSLSSGGGSEQFF. CDR3 nucleotide sequence: TGTGCCAGCAGCCTATCTAGCGGGGGGGGTTCGGAGCAGTTCTTC.

This chain uses TRBV28 with TRBJ1-5; D call uncertain. CDR1 MDHEN and CDR2 SYDVKM come from the germline V gene. Trimming pared 7 bases from V and 5 bases from J, leaving 12 bases between. This CDR3 region has 13 residues. The CDR3 DNA is TGTGCCAGCATCCTAGCCGGGGATCAGCCCCAGCATTTT. This translates into CASILAGDQPQHF.

This clone was seen a few times. V is TRBV4-2 and J is TRBJ1-1, with D possibly TRBD1 on 5 matching bases. The germline V gene has CDR1 LGHNA and CDR2 YNFKEQ. Trimming took 0 bases from V and 2 from J, leaving 13 bases between them. The CDR3 has 16 amino acids. The CDR3 DNA is TGTGCCAGCAGCCAAGAGGTCCAGGGCTATAACACTGAAGCTTTCTTT. Protein: CASSQEVQGYNTEAFF.

The V and J genes are TRBV6-1 and TRBJ2-1; TRBD2 matches at 12 bases. Looked up from germline, CDR1 is MNHNS and CDR2 is SASEGT. The CDR3 length is 14 residues. Germline trimming cut 2 bases from V and 15 bases from J; bases unmatched to any gene: 8. For the CDR3, the DNA is TGTGCCAGCAGTGAACTAGCGGGGGGGCAAGTGCGGTTCTTC. Translating it yields CASSELAGGQVRFF.

The CDR3 loop reads CASRGRGYEQYF. Here the CDR3 DNA reads TGTGCCAGCAGGGGCAGGGGCTACGAGCAGTACTTC. V gene TRBV6-5 combines with J gene TRBJ2-7, with D tentatively TRBD1 (6 bases). The germline V gene has CDR1 MNHEY and CDR2 SVGAGI. This CDR3 spans 12 amino acids. V was trimmed by 6 bases and J by 3 bases, leaving 9 bases between them.

This chain links TRBV29-1 with TRBJ2-1; the D gene is possibly TRBD2 (6 bases). CDR3 length equals 14 residues. V lost 4 bases, J lost 8 bases, and 18 bases lay in between. From germline, CDR1 is SQVTM and CDR2 ANQGSEA. Here the CDR3 DNA reads TGCAGCGTTGTAAGGAGGGGCTCGCTTGATGAGCAGTTCTTC. Translating gives CSVVRRGSLDEQFF.

This clone has a handful of counts. The J gene is TRBJ2-3, the V gene TRBV7-9, with 8 bases aligning to TRBD1. The ends lost 5 bases at V and 4 bases at J; junction bases unmatched: 5. CDR3 length: 14 amino acids. In germline, CDR1 is SEHNR, CDR2 FQNEAQ (reference sequence). The DNA for the CDR3 is TGTGCCAGCAGCCTGGGACAGGCGGCAGATACGCAGTATTTT. Protein product: CASSLGQAADTQYF.

This chain connects TRBV5-1 to TRBJ2-2; D may be TRBD1 (5 bases). The germline V gene encodes CDR1 SGHRS and CDR2 YFSETQ. V dropped 2 bases and J dropped 0 bases, with 8 bases sitting between them. The CDR3 runs 15 residues. The CDR3 DNA reads as TGCGCCAGCAGCTTCGGACACACGAACACCGGGGAGCTGTTTTTT. Protein product: CASSFGHTNTGELFF.

This rearrangement joins TRBV6-5 to TRBJ2-5; 10 bases align to TRBD2. The CDR3 is made up of 16 amino acids. V dropped 4 bases and J dropped 1; count of bases not matched to a gene: 6. Germline-derived CDR1 and CDR2 are MNHEY and SVGAGI. CDR3 loop: CASSSQVAGGQETQYF. CDR3 DNA: TGTGCCAGCAGTTCACAGGTAGCGGGAGGCCAAGAGACCCAGTACTTC.

This chain links TRBV5-4 with TRBJ2-1; possibly TRBD1 for D (5 bases). The CDR3 has 15 amino acids. Trimming removed 0 bases at V and 0 bases at J, with 7 bases between. Per the germline V gene, CDR1 is SGHNT and CDR2 is YYREEE (reference sequence). CDR3 DNA: TGTGCCAGCAGCTTGGGACAGAGCTCCTACAATGAGCAGTTCTTC. The encoded protein is CASSLGQSSYNEQFF.

This clone occurred a few times. This rearrangement joins TRBV5-6 to TRBJ1-1; D possibly corresponds to TRBD1 (5 bases). The CDR3 has 15 residues. The V end was cut by 1 base, the J end by 2 bases, with 12 bases between. Germline values: CDR1 SGHDT, CDR2 YYEEEE. The CDR3 spells CASSLRPGLNTEAFF. As DNA, the CDR3 is TGTGCCAGCAGCTTGAGGCCAGGGTTAAACACTGAAGCTTTCTTT.

This clone was detected only once. The genes are TRBV6-1 and TRBJ2-7; 7 bases are a match to TRBD2. CDR1 is MNHNS, CDR2 SASEGT, per germline. This CDR3 has 15 residues. V lost 2 bases and J lost 3; bases outside the gene matches: 7. CDR3 nucleotides: TGTGCCAGCAGTGAACGGACTAGACTAAACTACGAGCAGTACTTC. Translated: CASSERTRLNYEQYF.

The chain uses TRBV5-1 and TRBJ1-1, with D tentatively TRBD1 (6 bases). V lost 4 bases to trimming and J lost 3 bases, with 16 bases between them. Germline CDR1 and CDR2: SGHRS and YFSETQ. The CDR3 length is 15 residues. The CDR3 loop reads CASSARDTRYTEAFF. The CDR3 DNA reads TGCGCCAGCAGCGCCCGGGACACGAGATACACTGAAGCTTTCTTT.

The chain employs TRBV14 and TRBJ2-1, with a weak D call TRBD2 (5 bases). The germline V gene has CDR1 SGHDN and CDR2 FVKESK. V dropped 1 base and J dropped 12 bases, with 10 bases sitting between them. CDR3 length equals 12 residues. The CDR3 protein is CASSQGGRGQFF. In DNA form, the CDR3 reads TGTGCCAGCAGCCAAGGAGGTCGGGGGCAGTTCTTC.

The chain recombines TRBV19 with TRBJ1-6; no reliable D call. Germline CDR1 is LNHDA and CDR2 is SQIVND (reference sequence). This CDR3 contains 12 residues. Between the trimmed V and J ends, which lost 9 bases and 15 bases, there was a span of 18 bases. CDR3 loop: CASGGPSGILHF. The CDR3 nucleotides read TGTGCCAGCGGAGGCCCTTCTGGTATCCTCCACTTT.

The chain carries TRBV29-1 and TRBJ1-5; 7 bases line up with TRBD1. The CDR3 totals 13 residues. Germline V gene lookup returns CDR1 SQVTM and CDR2 ANQGSEA. The junction had 2 bases not matched to a gene; V was cut back by 6 bases and J by 0 bases. The CDR3: CSVGTDSNQPQHF. The CDR3 DNA reads TGCAGCGTGGGGACAGATAGCAATCAGCCCCAGCATTTT.

The chain uses TRBV14 and TRBJ1-3; TRBD1 is a possible D gene (5 bases). V was pared by 4 bases and J by 3 bases, with 10 bases between. The germline gives CDR1 SGHDN, CDR2 FVKESK. This CDR3 has 14 residues. CDR3 nucleotides: TGTGCCAGCAGCCCCTCGGGGGGTGGAAACACCATATATTTT. Encoded protein: CASSPSGGGNTIYF. The full variable domain, its missing parts supplied by reference TRBV14 and TRBJ1-3, is EAGVTQFPSHSVIEKGQTVTLRCDPISGHDNLYWYRRVMGKEIKFLLHFVKESKQDESGMPNNRFLAERTGGTYSTLKVQPAELEDSGVYFCASSPSGGGNTIYFGEGSWLTVV.

This clone is classed as medium-sized. This chain joins TRBV3-1 (or the pseudogene TRBV3-2) and TRBJ1-1; TRBD1 agrees at 9 bases. The CDR3 spans 14 residues. Germline CDR1 LGHDT, CDR2 YNNKEL (reference sequence). J was trimmed by 3 bases and V by 4 bases; bases with no gene match: 3. In DNA, the CDR3 is TGTGCCAGCAGCCTGACAGGGGGGGACACTGAAGCTTTCTTT. It specifies CASSLTGGDTEAFF.

V usage is TRBV3-1 (or the pseudogene TRBV3-2) and J usage is TRBJ1-2, with 8 bases matching TRBD1. The V gene's germline CDR1 is LGHDT and CDR2 YNNKEL (reference sequence). The CDR3 totals 15 residues. J was trimmed by 7 bases and V by 1 base; bases with no gene match: 8. CDR3 residues: CASSQATGGSVGYTF. CDR3 coding DNA: TGTGCCAGCAGCCAAGCCACAGGGGGTTCGGTTGGCTACACCTTC.